The rows below give T cell receptor beta chains drawn from one sample of a study of T cells in Graves' hyperthyroidism and ophthalmopathy. In TCRdb, the multiplex PCR reads were re-called with MiXCR into one record per CDR3 protein. Of 620,000 or so distinct CDR3 sequences listed, about 15% are singletons. Sequencing input: blood. These receptors all stem from a woman in her forties or fifties with Graves' ophthalmopathy. Both conserved end residues are part of each CDR3. Each record gives: D gene, J gene, clone size, V gene, CDR3 protein, CDR3 DNA. D genes are given only for firm matches. For some rows the clone size is stated as once, few or many, or as a class when expanded; others skip it.

>-|TRBJ2-7|many|TRBV20-1
CSARVPGYNYEQYF
TGCAGTGCTAGAGTACCGGGATACAACTACGAGCAGTACTTC
>TRBD2|TRBJ2-7|-|TRBV5-1
CASSLRTSGYLSYEQYF
TGCGCCAGCAGCTTGCGGACTAGCGGGTATCTCTCCTACGAGCAGTACTTC
>TRBD2|TRBJ2-3|many|TRBV20-1
CSARDSASGSGSLDTQYF
TGCAGTGCTAGAGATTCGGCTAGCGGGAGCGGGAGTCTAGATACGCAGTATTTT
>TRBD2|TRBJ2-3|-|TRBV5-1
CASSYGLAGGPDTQYF
TGCGCCAGCAGCTACGGACTAGCGGGAGGGCCAGATACGCAGTATTTT
>-|TRBJ1-3|few|TRBV3-1
CASSQDRDSGNTIYF
TGTGCCAGCAGCCAAGACAGAGACTCTGGAAACACCATATATTTT
>-|TRBJ1-4|many|TRBV28
CASSLILSTANNEKLFF
TGTGCCAGCAGTTTAATCCTCTCGACAGCGAACAATGAAAAACTGTTTTTT
>-|TRBJ1-1|many|TRBV6-1
CASSAGRGEAFF
TGTGCCAGCAGTGCCGGGAGGGGGGAAGCTTTCTTT
>TRBD2|TRBJ2-3|many|TRBV7-6
CASSFYLSLAGGDTQYF
TGTGCCAGCAGCTTCTATCTGTCCCTAGCGGGTGGAGATACGCAGTATTTT
>-|TRBJ2-5|-|TRBV28
CASSPLGGLEETQYF
TGTGCCAGCAGTCCCTTGGGGGGCTTGGAAGAGACCCAGTACTTC
>-|TRBJ1-6|many|TRBV20-1
CSARPGSLNSPLHF
TGCAGTGCTAGACCAGGTTCTCTCAATTCACCCCTCCACTTT
>-|TRBJ2-1|few|TRBV5-4
CASSLERSYNEQFF
TGTGCCAGCAGCTTGGAGCGTTCCTACAATGAGCAGTTCTTC
>-|TRBJ2-2|few|TRBV6-2/TRBV6-3
CASSYYAGELFF
TGTGCCAGCAGTTACTATGCCGGGGAGCTGTTTTTT
>-|TRBJ1-6|many|TRBV27
CASSAGNMQTPLHF
TGTGCCAGCAGTGCCGGAAACATGCAAACACCCCTCCACTTT
>TRBD1|TRBJ2-7|many|TRBV12-3/TRBV12-4
CASSWGQGGEQYF
TGTGCCAGCAGTTGGGGACAGGGTGGAGAGCAGTACTTC
>-|TRBJ2-6|few|TRBV20-1
CSARGTTNSGANVLTF
TGCAGTGCTCGGGGGACAACCAACTCTGGGGCCAACGTCCTGACTTTC
>-|TRBJ1-2|many|TRBV7-9
CASSSKPGTDGVYTF
TGTGCCAGCAGCTCCAAGCCCGGGACGGATGGGGTCTACACCTTC
>TRBD2|TRBJ2-1|many|TRBV28
CASSSLTSGRGVRNEQFF
TGTGCCAGCAGTTCCCTGACTAGCGGGAGGGGGGTTAGGAATGAGCAGTTCTTC
>-|TRBJ2-7|many|TRBV12-3/TRBV12-4
CASSEDGEREQYF
TGTGCCAGCAGTGAGGACGGGGAGAGGGAGCAGTACTTC
>TRBD2|TRBJ2-1|many|TRBV7-9
CASSVAGQRYNEQFF
TGTGCCAGCAGCGTAGCGGGCCAGAGGTACAATGAGCAGTTCTTC
>-|TRBJ1-1|many|TRBV12-3/TRBV12-4
CASNRQVNTEAFF
TGTGCCAGCAACAGACAGGTGAACACTGAAGCTTTCTTT
>-|TRBJ2-7|many|TRBV12-3/TRBV12-4
CASSLSGASSYEQYF
TGTGCCAGCAGTTTATCAGGGGCGAGCTCCTACGAGCAGTACTTC
>TRBD1|TRBJ2-7|-|TRBV27
CASRPTGLFPPEQYF
TGTGCCAGCAGGCCGACAGGGCTTTTTCCACCCGAGCAGTACTTC
>-|TRBJ2-3|few|TRBV18
CASSPPVSLPSTDTQYF
TGTGCCAGCTCACCACCGGTCTCGCTCCCTAGCACAGATACGCAGTATTTT
>TRBD2|TRBJ2-1|many|TRBV20-1
CSAGRLAGGYNEQFF
TGCAGTGCCGGGAGACTAGCGGGAGGGTACAATGAGCAGTTCTTC
>-|TRBJ2-3|few|TRBV20-1
CSAKKGVTDTQYF
TGCAGTGCGAAAAAGGGCGTGACAGATACGCAGTATTTT
>-|TRBJ1-2|many|TRBV12-3/TRBV12-4
CASSFSEYGYTF
TGTGCCAGCAGTTTTTCAGAGTATGGCTACACCTTC
>TRBD2|TRBJ2-7|many|TRBV18
CASSPLTGTSVEQYF
TGTGCCAGCTCACCACTAACCGGGACTAGCGTCGAGCAGTACTTC
>TRBD2|TRBJ2-1|many|TRBV20-1
CSARTDGTSGRRNEQFF
TGCAGTGCTAGGACAGACGGGACTAGCGGGAGAAGAAATGAGCAATTCTTC
>-|TRBJ1-5|many|TRBV10-3
CAISENRPGLNQPQHF
TGTGCCATCAGCGAAAACAGGCCCGGACTCAATCAGCCCCAGCATTTT
>-|TRBJ1-1|many|TRBV27
CASSRIRGVAEAFF
TGTGCCAGCAGTCGAATAAGGGGGGTCGCTGAAGCTTTCTTT
>-|TRBJ2-1|many|TRBV7-8
CASSLAGGNTYNEQFF
TGTGCCAGCAGCTTAGCGGGAGGTAACACCTACAATGAGCAGTTCTTC
>TRBD1|TRBJ2-5|many|TRBV7-2
CASSSSGGLETQYF
TGTGCCAGCAGCTCCTCAGGGGGCCTGGAGACCCAGTACTTC
>-|TRBJ2-2|-|TRBV27
CASSPGISENTGELFF
TGTGCCAGCAGCCCAGGGATTAGCGAGAACACCGGGGAGCTGTTTTTT
>TRBD2|TRBJ2-7|many|TRBV20-1
CSARDRLADSYEQYF
TGCAGTGCTAGAGATAGGCTAGCGGATTCCTACGAGCAGTACTTC
>TRBD1|TRBJ1-2|few|TRBV15
CATSRRQGWDGYTF
TGTGCCACCAGCCGGCGACAGGGTTGGGATGGCTACACCTTC
>TRBD1|TRBJ2-1|many|TRBV7-2
CASSNRDRVFYNEQFF
TGTGCCAGCAGCAACCGGGACAGGGTTTTCTACAATGAGCAGTTCTTC
>TRBD2|TRBJ2-2|once|TRBV6-1
CASSATSGEGTGELFF
TGTGCCAGCAGTGCGACTAGCGGGGAAGGCACCGGGGAGCTGTTTTTT
>-|TRBJ2-3|many|TRBV7-2
CASSLGVGRDTQYF
TGTGCCAGCAGCTTAGGGGTAGGGCGGGATACGCAGTATTTT
>-|TRBJ2-3|-|TRBV9
CASSAVMETQYF
TGTGCCAGCAGCGCCGTGATGGAGACGCAGTATTTT
>TRBD2|TRBJ2-1|-|TRBV28
CASSQTGLAGGNEQFF
TGTGCCAGCAGTCAGACGGGACTAGCGGGAGGCAATGAGCAGTTCTTC
>-|TRBJ1-5|few|TRBV18
CASSLAPNKHQPQHF
TGTGCCAGCTCACTTGCCCCCAATAAACATCAGCCCCAGCATTTT
>-|TRBJ2-5|many|TRBV12-3/TRBV12-4
CASSLGVTQETQYF
TGTGCCAGCAGTTTGGGGGTTACCCAAGAGACCCAGTACTTC
>-|TRBJ1-1|many|TRBV27
CASSFYRPERDTEAFF
TGTGCCAGCAGTTTTTACCGACCAGAAAGGGACACTGAAGCTTTCTTT
>-|TRBJ2-1|many|TRBV11-3
CASSPTLGGFSYNEQFF
TGTGCCAGCAGCCCTACACTCGGGGGCTTCTCCTACAATGAGCAGTTCTTC
>-|TRBJ2-5|many|TRBV4-3
CASSQELGEETQYF
TGCGCCAGCAGCCAAGAGTTGGGGGAAGAGACCCAGTACTTC